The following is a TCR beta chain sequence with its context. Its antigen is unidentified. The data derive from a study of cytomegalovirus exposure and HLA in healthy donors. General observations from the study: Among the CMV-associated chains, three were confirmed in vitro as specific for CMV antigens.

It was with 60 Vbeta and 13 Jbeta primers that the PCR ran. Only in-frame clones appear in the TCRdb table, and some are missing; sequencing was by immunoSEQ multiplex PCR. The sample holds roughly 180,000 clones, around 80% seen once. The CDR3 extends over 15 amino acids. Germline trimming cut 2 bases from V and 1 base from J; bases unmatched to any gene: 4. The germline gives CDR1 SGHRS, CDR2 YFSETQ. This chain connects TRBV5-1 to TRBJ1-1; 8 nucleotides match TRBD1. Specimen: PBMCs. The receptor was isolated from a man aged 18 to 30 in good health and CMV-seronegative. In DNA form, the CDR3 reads TGCGCCAGCAGCTTCGGACAGGGTAGGAACACTGAAGCTTTCTTT. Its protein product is CASSFGQGRNTEAFF.